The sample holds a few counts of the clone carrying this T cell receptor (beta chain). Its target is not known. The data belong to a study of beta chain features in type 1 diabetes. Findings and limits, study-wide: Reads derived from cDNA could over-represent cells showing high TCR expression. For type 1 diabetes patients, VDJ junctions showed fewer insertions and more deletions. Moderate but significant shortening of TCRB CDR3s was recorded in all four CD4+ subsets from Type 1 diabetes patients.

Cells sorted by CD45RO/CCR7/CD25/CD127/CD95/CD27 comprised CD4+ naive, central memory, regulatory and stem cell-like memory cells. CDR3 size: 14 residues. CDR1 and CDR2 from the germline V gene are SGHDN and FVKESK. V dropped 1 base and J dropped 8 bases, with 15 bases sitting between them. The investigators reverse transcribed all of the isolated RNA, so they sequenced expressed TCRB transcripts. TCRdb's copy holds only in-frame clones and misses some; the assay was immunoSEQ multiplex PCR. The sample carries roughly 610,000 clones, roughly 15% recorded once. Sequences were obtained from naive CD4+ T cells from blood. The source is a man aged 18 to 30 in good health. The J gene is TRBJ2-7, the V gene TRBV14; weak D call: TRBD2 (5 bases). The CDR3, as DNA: TGTGCCAGCAGCCAAGGGACTGGAGGTTTGAAGCAGTACTTC. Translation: CASSQGTGGLKQYF.